The present TCR beta chain was sequenced within a study of T-cell memory formation after mild COVID-19 (dated by TCRdb to 2020 to 2022). In the study overall: Most TCR sequence clusters were specific to one of the two donors. In two donors, T-cell clones that expanded and contracted after mild COVID-19 were tracked by sequencing TCRalpha and TCRbeta repertoires over time. Two young, previously healthy adult volunteers, one female and one male, were included in the cohort. Study-level results and caveats: From day 15 to 85, contracting clones showed balanced CD4/CD8 phenotypes, whereas a second wave of clones that expanded from day 15 to 37 leaned towards CD4+. Whether the second-wave clones peaking on day 37 were SARS-CoV-2 specific was not confirmed. Contracting CD4+ clones were found mainly in CM and EM memory subsets, while CD8+ clones were enriched in EMRA. Some responding clones were found in pre-infection memory, which suggests that pre-existing cross-reactive memory T cells took part in the SARS-CoV-2 response. The study covered only a couple of mild cases, and larger cohorts including severe cases with pre-infection samples were considered necessary.

This clonotype was seen a handful of times. No antigen is known for it. Base quality data are lacking; no much larger clone is found one base away. The sequencer listed for this sample is Illumina NovaSeq 6000. TCRalpha and TCRbeta cDNA libraries were constructed by 5'RACE with constant-segment primers, with sample barcodes and unique molecular identifiers being introduced. RNA was extracted from every sample with Trizol reagent. Libraries were amplified in two PCR steps, with a second sample barcode and Illumina TruSeq adapters added in the second step. Sequencing of libraries was performed on an Illumina NovaSeq with 2 x 150 bp paired-end reads. On the study's bioinformatics: Demultiplexing of reads and collapsing into UMI-guided consensus sequences were performed with migec v1.2.7. Using mixcr v2.1.11, UMI consensuses were aligned to TRA and TRB V and J templates and then assembled into clonotypes. A clonotype was counted as expanded or contracted only if both edgeR and NoisET called the change significant, with noise models trained on biological replicates. For edgeR calls, the cutoffs were a false discovery rate-adjusted p below 0.01 and a log2 fold-change threshold of 1. As an exploratory analysis of dynamics, max-normalized trajectories of the 1000 most abundant clonotypes were examined with PCA combined with hierarchical clustering. Separately sequenced CD4+ and CD8+ repertoires were used to assign a CD4 or CD8 phenotype to each responding clone. TCRdb cleaned the public reads at Q25 with fastp, built clones with MiXCR and kept in-frame beta chains. When rows share a CDR3 protein, they turn into one entry using the most common DNA and genes. TCRdb, not the original authors, processed these V and J calls. The sample has 450,000 to 650,000 distinct CDR3 sequences on record, over 20% of them singletons. Around an eighth of the sample lies in the top ten.

Ficoll-Paque density gradient centrifugation was the method used to isolate PBMCs. V loses 6 bases, J loses 6 bases, and the germline ends lie 11 bases apart. The cysteine opens and the phenylalanine closes a CDR3 of 13 amino acids. This entry keeps only the CDR3 DNA: 39 bases, framed from base 1. As encoded in the germline V gene, CDR1 is MNHEY while CDR2 is SVGAGI. The sample consisted of PBMCs or a T cell subset sorted from them (not recorded which). The chain couples TRBV6-5 to TRBJ2-2, with a weak D call of TRBD1 (5 bases match). This clonotype was sampled from an adult woman who had mild COVID-19 (a few samples of this study predate the infection). The sample titles of this study are shuffled in the database, so cell type and time point are left out; the donor was told from shared clones. The DNA is TGTGCCAGCAGATTTCAGGGTGCCGGGGAGCTGTTTTTT. Its coded protein is CASRFQGAGELFF.